A single sample is the source of the 23 T cell receptor beta chains below, sequenced in a study of T cell repertoires in cytomegalovirus infection. These receptors have no identified antigens. One entry per CDR3 protein results from TCRdb running MiXCR on the reads. The table includes some 940,000 distinct CDR3 sequences, approximately 31% detected once. The source material was cultured CD8+ T cells from PBMCs, sampled from culture after CMV antigen stimulation. All receptors derive from a human donor in good health (CMV status not recorded). Some clones in this sample may be carry-over from other donors' samples.

This clonotype appeared many times. The gene calls are TRBV27 and TRBJ2-5; weak D call: TRBD2 (6 bases). The CDR3 is made up of 15 amino acids. CDR1 is MNHEY and CDR2 is SMNVEV in the germline V gene (reference sequence). Trimming left V 1 base short and J 7 bases short, with 16 bases between. CDR3 amino acids: CASSLLWTGGGTQYF. The CDR3 DNA reads TGTGCCAGCAGTTTATTGTGGACTGGGGGAGGGACCCAGTACTTC.

The V call is TRBV29-1, the J call TRBJ2-1; 11 bases agree with TRBD1. CDR3 length equals 14 residues. Germline V lookup: CDR1 SQVTM, CDR2 ANQGSEA. V shed 1 base, J shed 9 bases, and the junction held 5 bases outside the gene matches. The DNA for the CDR3 is TGCAGCGTTGAAGGAAGAGGGACAGGGGGTGAGCAGTTCTTC. Translation: CSVEGRGTGGEQFF.

This chain connects TRBV10-3 to TRBJ2-1, with 12 bases aligning to TRBD2. This CDR3 is built from 17 residues. Germline V gene sequence: CDR1 ENHRY, CDR2 SYGVKD. Trimming at V came to 0 bases and at J to 5 bases, leaving 5 bases not matched to a gene. The CDR3: CAISESPRTSGDNEQFF. CDR3 bases: TGTGCCATCAGTGAGTCCCCGAGGACTAGCGGGGACAATGAGCAGTTCTTC.

The V gene is TRBV24-1, the J gene TRBJ2-1; D unclear. CDR1 and CDR2 from the germline V gene are KGHDR and SFDVKD. V was clipped by 3 bases and J by 0 bases, with 14 bases between them. The CDR3 has 17 residues. The CDR3 sequence: CATSDPAVPSSYNEQFF. The CDR3, as DNA: TGTGCCACCAGTGATCCCGCGGTACCCAGCTCCTACAATGAGCAGTTCTTC.

The rearrangement links TRBV29-1 to TRBJ1-2; a possible D gene is TRBD1 (5 bases). This CDR3 region has 12 residues. V lost 5 bases to trimming and J lost 4 bases, with 11 bases between them. In germline, CDR1 is SQVTM, CDR2 ANQGSEA. The CDR3 bases are TGCAGCGTTAACGAGGGGATCTATGGCTACACCTTC. Its protein product is CSVNEGIYGYTF.

This clonotype was found a few times. The chain recombines TRBV2 with TRBJ2-2; D uncertain. The CDR3 is 14 residues long. The ends were cut back, 1 base at V and 6 bases at J, with 9 bases in the middle. The germline gives CDR1 SNHLY, CDR2 FYNNEI. CDR3 DNA: TGTGCCAGCAGTGAAGAGGTGGGCCCCGGGGAGCTGTTTTTT. As protein: CASSEEVGPGELFF.

This clonotype was picked up a small number of times. The chain recombines TRBV12-3 or TRBV12-4 with TRBJ1-1, with 10 bases that match TRBD1. This CDR3 contains 13 residues. With 8 bases clipped from V and 5 bases from J, the junction kept 5 bases outside the gene matches. This CDR3 reads CASQGTGATEAFF. CDR3 nucleotides: TGTGCCAGCCAAGGGACAGGGGCAACTGAAGCTTTCTTT.

The gene calls are TRBV27 and TRBJ1-6; D perhaps matches TRBD1 (6 bases). Germline V gene lookup returns CDR1 MNHEY and CDR2 SMNVEV (reference sequence). CDR3 length: 17 residues. Trimming shortened V by 6 bases and J by 0 bases, and 15 bases separated the two germline ends. CDR3 protein: CASRPYGGHSYNSPLHF. The CDR3 bases are TGTGCCAGCAGGCCTTATGGGGGGCACTCCTATAATTCACCCCTCCACTTT.

The chain combines TRBV4-3 with TRBJ2-7; no clear D. V shed 0 bases and J shed 4 bases, with 13 bases lying between them. Germline V gene sequence: CDR1 LGHNA, CDR2 YSLEER. The CDR3 extends over 15 amino acids. The CDR3: CASSQEWGISYEQYV. CDR3 DNA sequence: TGCGCCAGCAGCCAAGAGTGGGGAATAAGTTACGAGCAGTACGTC.

As regards this clonotype: A much bigger clone sits one base away, suggesting this may be a read error. The chain joins TRBV7-4 to TRBJ2-7, with 7 bases lining up with TRBD1. Germline V gene lookup returns CDR1 SGHVT and CDR2 SQSDAQ. The CDR3 extends over 18 amino acids. The CDR3 coding sequence is TGTACCAGCAGCTTATACCCTCCCCCGGACAGGTGGAGCTACGAGCAGTACTTC. Its translation is CTSSLYPPPDRWSYEQYF.

The chain links TRBV27 to TRBJ1-1; perhaps TRBD1 as D (6 bases). CDR1 and CDR2 (germline): MNHEY, SMNVEV (reference sequence). The CDR3 has 13 residues. V dropped 8 bases and J dropped 1 base, with 11 bases sitting between them. The CDR3 DNA follows: TGTGCCAGCTGTGGACAGACGAACACTGAAGCTTTCTTT. Its protein product is CASCGQTNTEAFF.

The genes are TRBV19 and TRBJ1-2; a weak D match, TRBD1 (5 bases). Germline V CDR1 and CDR2: LNHDA, SQIVND (reference sequence). The length of the CDR3 is 15 residues. In DNA form, the CDR3 reads TGTGCGACTAAGGGCCGGCAGGGAATGGGCTATGGCTACACCTTC. Protein sequence: CATKGRQGMGYGYTF. Looking up the rest from reference TRBV19 and TRBJ1-2 gives the full variable domain: DGGITQSPKYLFRKEGQNVTLSCEQNLNHDAMYWYRQDPGQGLRLIYYSQIVNDFQKGDIAEGYSVSREKKESFPLTVTSAQKNPTAFYLCATKGRQGMGYGYTFGSGTRLTVV.

The CDR3 here is CASSNFRDRESYEQYF. As DNA, the CDR3 is TGTGCCAGTAGTAACTTCCGGGACAGGGAGTCCTACGAGCAGTACTTC. The rearrangement uses TRBV19 and TRBJ2-7, with 9 bases matching TRBD1. Germline V CDR1 and CDR2: LNHDA, SQIVND (reference sequence). J was trimmed by 1 base and V by 4 bases; bases with no gene match: 8. The CDR3 covers 16 residues.

A few counts support this clonotype. This chain uses TRBV27 with TRBJ1-5; weak D call: TRBD1 (5 bases). Looked up from germline, CDR1 is MNHEY and CDR2 is SMNVEV (reference sequence). CDR3 length: 13 residues. V lost 6 bases and J lost 4, with 10 bases in between. CDR3 amino acids: CASSWGLNQPQHF. CDR3 sequence (DNA): TGTGCCAGCAGCTGGGGACTAAATCAGCCCCAGCATTTT.

This chain uses TRBV4-1 with TRBJ2-7; no clear D gene. The CDR3 runs to 13 residues. Trimming pared 2 bases from V and 7 bases from J, leaving 12 bases between. Per the germline V gene, CDR1 is MGHRA and CDR2 is YSYEKL. This CDR3 is CASSQILPWEQYF. The CDR3, as DNA: TGCGCCAGCAGCCAAATTTTACCTTGGGAGCAGTACTTC.

This clonotype was seen a few times. The rearrangement links TRBV6-5 to TRBJ1-6; 9 bases map to TRBD1. CDR3 length equals 16 residues. V lost 0 bases, J lost 10 bases, and 7 bases stayed unmatched. Per the germline V gene, CDR1 is MNHEY and CDR2 is SVGAGI. CDR3 amino acids: CASSYSDRGVRSPLHF. The DNA for the CDR3 is TGTGCCAGCAGTTACTCCGACAGGGGGGTTAGGTCACCCCTCCACTTT.

This clonotype has a handful of counts. This chain uses TRBV4-1 with TRBJ2-3, with 8 bases fitting TRBD2. CDR1 MGHRA and CDR2 YSYEKL come from the germline V gene. V trimming: 3 bases; J trimming: 0 bases; junction bases outside the gene matches: 11. The CDR3 extends over 18 amino acids. This CDR3 reads CASSQRVAGPSSTDTQYF. DNA for the CDR3: TGCGCCAGCAGCCAGAGAGTAGCGGGGCCCTCTAGCACAGATACGCAGTATTTT.

V gene TRBV10-3 combines with J gene TRBJ2-1, with 7 positions matching TRBD1. This CDR3 contains 14 residues. Trimming removed 6 bases from V and 7 bases from J; junction bases left unmatched: 9. In germline, CDR1 is ENHRY, CDR2 SYGVKD. CDR3 DNA: TGTGCCATCAGGGTAGACAGGGCCGTTAATGAGCAGTTCTTC. The encoded protein is CAIRVDRAVNEQFF.

This clonotype was detected once. This chain uses TRBV13 with TRBJ2-3, with D possibly TRBD2 on 5 matching bases. This CDR3 is built from 13 residues. V lost 5 bases and J lost 4, with 10 bases in between. Germline V gene sequence: CDR1 PRHDT, CDR2 FYEKMQ (reference sequence). In nucleotides, the CDR3 is TGTGCCAGCAGCAGCGGCGCTCCAGATACGCAGTATTTT. Translation: CASSSGAPDTQYF.

In DNA, the CDR3 is TGTGCCAGCACCATCGACAGTTATAATGAAAAACTGTTTTTT. Amino acids: CASTIDSYNEKLFF. The chain recombines TRBV6-2 or TRBV6-3 with TRBJ1-4, with D perhaps TRBD1 (5 bases). This CDR3 has 14 amino acids. Trimming removed 7 bases from V and 4 bases from J, with 13 bases in between. Germline assignment: CDR1 MNHEY and CDR2 SVGEGT.

J is TRBJ2-7 and V is TRBV12-3 or TRBV12-4; TRBD1 might be the D (5 bases). CDR3 length equals 18 residues. Trimming removed 2 bases from V and 2 bases from J, with 22 bases in between. This chain's CDR3 is CASSLLGVKGPKTYEQYF. The CDR3, as DNA: TGTGCCAGCAGTTTATTAGGGGTCAAGGGCCCCAAAACCTACGAGCAGTACTTC.

The chain links TRBV10-3 to TRBJ2-5; D is uncertain. CDR3 length: 12 amino acids. V lost 1 base to trimming and J lost 3 bases, with 3 bases between them. Germline V gives CDR1 ENHRY, CDR2 SYGVKD. The CDR3 region is CAISEYEETQYF. For the CDR3, the DNA is TGTGCCATCAGTGAGTACGAAGAGACCCAGTACTTC.

The V gene is TRBV4-2, the J gene TRBJ2-1; D unresolved. This CDR3 region has 11 residues. Trimming stripped 0 bases from V and 10 bases from J, with 4 bases between. Per germline, CDR1 LGHNA and CDR2 YNFKEQ. CDR3 DNA sequence: TGTGCCAGCAGCCAAGAGACGGAGCAGTTCTTC. This codes for CASSQETEQFF.